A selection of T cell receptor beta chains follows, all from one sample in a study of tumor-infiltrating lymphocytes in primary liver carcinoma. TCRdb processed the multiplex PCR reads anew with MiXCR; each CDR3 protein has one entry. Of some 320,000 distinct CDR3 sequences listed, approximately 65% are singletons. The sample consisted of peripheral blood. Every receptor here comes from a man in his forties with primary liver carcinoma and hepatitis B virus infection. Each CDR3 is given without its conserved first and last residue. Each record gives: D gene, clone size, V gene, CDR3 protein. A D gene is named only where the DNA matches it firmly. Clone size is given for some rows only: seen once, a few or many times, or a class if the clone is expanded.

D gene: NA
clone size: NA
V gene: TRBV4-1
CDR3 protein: TSSQDGTYEQY

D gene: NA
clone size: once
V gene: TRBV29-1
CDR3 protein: SVLREDTRELF

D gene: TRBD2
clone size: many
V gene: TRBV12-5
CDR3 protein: ASGAGTSGRADNEQF

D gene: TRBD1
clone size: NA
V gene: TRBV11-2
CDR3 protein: ASSLAIGTEAS

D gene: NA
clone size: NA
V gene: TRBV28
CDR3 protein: ASTLRSSGNTIY

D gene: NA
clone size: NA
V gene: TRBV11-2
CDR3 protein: ASIPRAMRNEQY

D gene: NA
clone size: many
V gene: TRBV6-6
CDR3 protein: ASQREFTDTQY

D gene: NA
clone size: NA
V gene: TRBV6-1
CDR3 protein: AISEAGGIYQPQH

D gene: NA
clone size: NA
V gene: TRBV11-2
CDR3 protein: ASSPAADWGLHTDMQY

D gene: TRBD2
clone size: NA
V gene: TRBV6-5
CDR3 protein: ASRGLAGGADTQC

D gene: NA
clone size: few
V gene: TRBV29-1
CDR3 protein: SLLFNEELF

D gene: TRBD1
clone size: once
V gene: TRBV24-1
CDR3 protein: ATRGQGNNEQS

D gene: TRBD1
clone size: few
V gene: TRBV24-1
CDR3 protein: ATSDPGTGDNEQF

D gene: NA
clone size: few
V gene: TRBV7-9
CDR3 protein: ASSLTGIHMTQY

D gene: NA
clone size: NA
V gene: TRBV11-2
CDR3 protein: ASSLELAGRETRY

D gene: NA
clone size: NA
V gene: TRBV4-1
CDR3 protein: ASGQVNMVTADTQY

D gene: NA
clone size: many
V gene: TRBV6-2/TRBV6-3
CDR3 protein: ATSGVPQETQY

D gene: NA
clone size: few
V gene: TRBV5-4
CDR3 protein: ASSLRVDSGANVLT

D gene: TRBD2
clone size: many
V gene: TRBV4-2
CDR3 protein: ASSARGSGSLYNEQF

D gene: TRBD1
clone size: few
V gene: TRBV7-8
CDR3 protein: ASSSGQGALQPQH

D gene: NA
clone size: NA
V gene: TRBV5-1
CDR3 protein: ASSLVSVTYEQY

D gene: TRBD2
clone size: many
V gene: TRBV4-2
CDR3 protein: ASSQEPGASGYNEQF

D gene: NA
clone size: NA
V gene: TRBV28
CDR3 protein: AGSLPRVAKNIQY

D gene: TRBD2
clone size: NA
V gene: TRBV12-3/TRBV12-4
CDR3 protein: ASRSEAGGGNEQS